A single sample gave rise to the 8 T cell receptor beta chains below, sequenced in a study of blood T cell repertoires in COVID-19. Profiled with immunoSEQ multiplex PCR; TCRdb holds only in-frame clones, not every one. The sample has 35,000 to 45,000 clones, approximately 86% seen once. The material sequenced was peripheral blood. These receptor sequences come from a man in his sixties with acute or convalescent COVID-19.

CDR3 region: CASSQRTPRETQYF. CDR3 bases: TGTGCCAGCAGCCAAAGGACACCTCGGGAGACCCAGTACTTC. The gene calls are TRBV3-1 (or the pseudogene TRBV3-2) and TRBJ2-5, with a tentative D call TRBD1 (5 bases). The CDR3 totals 14 residues. Deletions cut 2 bases from V and 5 bases from J, with 12 bases between. Germline V lookup: CDR1 LGHDT, CDR2 YNNKEL (reference sequence).

This rearrangement joins TRBV28 to TRBJ1-4; a weak D match, TRBD1 (5 bases). The germline V gene has CDR1 MDHEN and CDR2 SYDVKM. V lost 7 bases to trimming and J lost 0 bases, with 24 bases between them. The CDR3 extends over 19 amino acids. The CDR3 protein is CASNPKGYLQVATNEKLFF. The CDR3 nucleotides read TGTGCCAGCAACCCTAAGGGGTACCTACAAGTTGCAACTAATGAAAAACTGTTTTTT.

The chain uses TRBV5-6 and TRBJ2-3; D uncertain. Germline assignment: CDR1 SGHDT and CDR2 YYEEEE. This CDR3 spans 13 amino acids. Trimming pared 3 bases from V and 2 bases from J, leaving 7 bases between. The CDR3 nucleotides read TGTGCCAGCAGCTGGGCAGCCACAGATACGCAGTATTTT. Amino acids: CASSWAATDTQYF.

The table lists this clone with a count of one. V gene TRBV27 combines with J gene TRBJ2-1, with 9 bases that match TRBD1. Germline V CDR1 and CDR2: MNHEY, SMNVEV (reference sequence). Trimming cost V 3 bases and J 6 bases; bases outside gene matches: 0. The length of the CDR3 is 13 residues. The CDR3 DNA reads as TGTGCCAGCAGTTTGACAGGGGGCAATGAGCAGTTCTTC. This encodes CASSLTGGNEQFF.

J is TRBJ2-2 and V is TRBV5-4; tentative D call: TRBD1 (6 bases). Trimming cost V 3 bases and J 6 bases, with 15 bases left between them. Germline CDR1 and CDR2: SGHNT and YYREEE (reference sequence). The CDR3 totals 15 residues. The CDR3 region has the DNA TGTGCCAGCAGCTGGGAATTGTACAGGGCCGGGGAGCTGTTTTTT. It translates to CASSWELYRAGELFF.

This chain links TRBV10-3 with TRBJ1-1, with D unresolved. The germline V and J ends were trimmed by 8 bases and 1 base, with 5 bases remaining between them. The V gene's germline CDR1 is ENHRY and CDR2 SYGVKD. This CDR3 has 11 residues. The CDR3 region is CAIQANTEAFF. Here the CDR3 DNA reads TGTGCCATCCAAGCGAACACTGAAGCTTTCTTT.

The gene calls are TRBV6-4 and TRBJ1-5; TRBD1 might be the D (6 bases). The germline V gene encodes CDR1 MRHNA and CDR2 SNTAGT. The CDR3 has 13 amino acids. V was shortened by 5 bases and J by 9 bases, with 14 bases between the two germline ends. This CDR3 reads CASSPYREGPQHF. CDR3 nucleotide sequence: TGTGCCAGCAGTCCATACAGGGAAGGGCCCCAGCATTTT.

V gene TRBV10-3 combines with J gene TRBJ1-3, with 9 bases matching TRBD1. CDR1 ENHRY and CDR2 SYGVKD come from the germline V gene. The CDR3 spans 17 residues. V lost 6 bases, J lost 2 bases, and 11 bases stayed unmatched. Here the CDR3 reads CAISEPGQGGPGNTIYF. In DNA, the CDR3 is TGTGCCATCAGCGAACCGGGACAGGGTGGTCCTGGAAACACCATATATTTT.